These 24 T cell receptor beta chains share one sample of origin, sequenced in a study of regulatory T cells in long-lasting Graves disease. Construction of the TCR beta libraries employed iRepertoire HTBI primers in conjunction with Arm-PCR of CDR3 regions. One entry per CDR3 protein results from TCRdb running MiXCR on the multiplex PCR reads. This table holds 400,000 to 500,000 distinct CDR3 sequences, under 25% found once. Time point defined: persistent/refractory GD, antithyroid drugs over 5 years with positive TRAb. Extracted RNA from PBMCs served as the source of the TCR library. The sequencing here drew on peripheral blood mononuclear cells (PBMCs), taken when the disease was refractory, from a patient treated with antithyroid drugs. These receptors were collected from a female donor with Graves disease.

In this sample, this clonotype turned up many times. The chain has TRBV28 and TRBJ1-1; a weak D match, TRBD1 (5 bases). The CDR3 loop spans 16 amino acids. Germline V lookup: CDR1 MDHEN, CDR2 SYDVKM. Trimming cost V 5 bases and J 2 bases, with 18 bases left between them. The CDR3 reads CASSEIRVEDNTEAFF. The DNA of the CDR3 is TGTGCCAGCAGTGAAATCAGGGTAGAGGATAACACTGAAGCTTTCTTT.

V usage is TRBV7-9 and J usage is TRBJ1-1; D not certain. Germline V CDR1 and CDR2: SEHNR, FQNEAQ (reference sequence). The CDR3 has 12 amino acids. V lost 8 bases, J lost 5 bases, and 12 bases lay in between. In DNA form, the CDR3 reads TGTGCCAGCCCAAGCGGCGAAACTGAAGCTTTCTTT. Translation gives CASPSGETEAFF.

The CDR3 DNA reads as TGTGCCAGCAGCCAAGTTCTCCTCTACGAGCAGTACTTC. Its translation is CASSQVLLYEQYF. The rearrangement joins TRBV3-1 to TRBJ2-7; no reliable D call. The length of the CDR3 is 13 residues. V dropped 1 base and J dropped 3 bases, with 7 bases sitting between them. In germline, CDR1 is LGHDT, CDR2 YNNKEL (reference sequence).

The rearrangement joins TRBV9 to TRBJ1-1; 7 positions agree with TRBD1. The CDR3 runs to 15 residues. J lost 1 base, V lost 1 base, and 4 bases had no gene match. From germline, CDR1 is SGDLS and CDR2 YYNGEE. CDR3 protein: CASSVLGGSNTEAFF. In nucleotides, the CDR3 is TGTGCCAGCAGCGTACTAGGGGGCTCGAACACTGAAGCTTTCTTT.

This clonotype appeared once. Relative to the germline gene, one junction end is altered; a read error may explain this. The chain has TRBV6-1 and TRBJ2-2; the D gene is possibly TRBD2 (5 bases). Germline V gives CDR1 MNHNS, CDR2 SASEGT. The CDR3 sequence is 12 residues long. The CDR3 DNA reads TGTGCCAGCAGACCTAAGCCCGGGGAGCTGCTTTTT. Protein: CASRPKPGELLF.

The rearrangement links TRBV10-3 to TRBJ2-5; 10 bases fit TRBD2. Germline assignment: CDR1 ENHRY and CDR2 SYGVKD. CDR3 length: 14 amino acids. Trimming at V came to 7 bases and at J to 5 bases, leaving 7 bases not matched to a gene. The CDR3: CAITLAGVAETQYF. In nucleotides, the CDR3 is TGTGCCATCACCCTAGCGGGAGTTGCGGAGACCCAGTACTTC.

This clonotype was picked up a small number of times. This sequence joins TRBV19 and TRBJ1-5; TRBD1 is a possible D gene (6 bases). Deletions cut 5 bases from V and 2 bases from J, with 13 bases between. Per germline, CDR1 LNHDA and CDR2 SQIVND (reference sequence). The CDR3 covers 15 residues. CDR3 sequence reads: CASSPRDKGNQPQHF. DNA for the CDR3: TGTGCCAGTAGTCCACGGGACAAGGGCAATCAGCCCCAGCATTTT.

The rearrangement joins TRBV6-5 to TRBJ1-2; perhaps TRBD1 as D (5 bases). Germline lookup yields CDR1 MNHEY and CDR2 SVGAGI. V shed 4 bases and J shed 4 bases, with 13 bases lying between them. The length of the CDR3 is 14 residues. DNA of the CDR3: TGTGCCAGCAGTTTTCCGGGGGAAGGCTATGGCTACACCTTC. Amino acid sequence: CASSFPGEGYGYTF.

Worth noting for this clonotype: Being one base from a much bigger clone, this may be a read error. The V call is TRBV3-1, the J call TRBJ1-4; 7 nucleotides line up with TRBD1. Germline CDR1 reads LGHDT; CDR2 reads YNNKEL (reference sequence). The CDR3 consists of 13 residues. CDR3 nucleotides: TGTGTCAGCAGCCAAGCAGGGGGAGAAAAACTGTTTTTT. This codes for CVSSQAGGEKLFF.

This clonotype has a count of ten or more. The rearrangement joins TRBV28 to TRBJ2-2; 7 nucleotides align to TRBD2. The CDR3 runs 18 residues. Germline CDR1 and CDR2: MDHEN and SYDVKM. Losses at the gene ends were 4 bases for V and 2 bases for J; bases not matched to a gene: 13. CDR3: CASSWASGLAANTGELFF. The CDR3 nucleotides read TGTGCCAGCAGTTGGGCCTCTGGTCTAGCGGCTAACACCGGGGAGCTGTTTTTT.

This clonotype was observed many times. The J gene is TRBJ1-2, the V gene TRBV18; TRBD1 is a possible D gene (5 bases). CDR1 and CDR2 from the germline V gene are KGHSH and LQKENI. Trimming took off 2 bases at V and 0 bases at J, with 10 bases between the two ends. The CDR3 runs to 15 residues. CDR3 DNA sequence: TGTGCCAGCTCACCAGGGGCGGCCACTAACTATGGCTACACCTTC. Translation gives CASSPGAATNYGYTF.

This chain uses TRBV25-1 with TRBJ2-7, with D maybe TRBD1 (6 bases). With 4 bases removed from V and 0 bases from J, the gap between germline ends came to 10 bases. The CDR3 sequence is 14 residues long. The germline CDR1 and CDR2 sequences are MGHDK and SYGVNS. CDR3 loop: CASSGRDTSYEQYF. In DNA form, the CDR3 reads TGTGCCAGCAGTGGCCGGGACACCTCCTACGAGCAGTACTTC.

This clonotype was counted at least ten times. The chain recombines TRBV7-9 with TRBJ1-6; D is unclear. Germline V gives CDR1 SEHNR, CDR2 FQNEAQ (reference sequence). CDR3 length: 14 amino acids. V was clipped by 0 bases and J by 9 bases, with 9 bases between them. CDR3 sequence: CASSLALVASPLHF. CDR3 coding DNA: TGTGCCAGCAGCTTAGCGCTTGTGGCTTCACCCCTCCACTTT.

This chain links TRBV7-9 with TRBJ2-1, with 8 bases lining up with TRBD1. The CDR3 length is 14 residues. The V segment lost 7 bases and the J segment 1 base; nucleotides outside the gene matches: 3. The germline V gene encodes CDR1 SEHNR and CDR2 FQNEAQ (reference sequence). The CDR3 spells CASIWTGSYNEQFF. CDR3 in DNA: TGTGCCAGCATATGGACAGGGTCCTACAATGAGCAGTTCTTC.

The chain joins TRBV19 to TRBJ2-2; D may be TRBD1 (6 bases). Deletions cut 6 bases from V and 6 bases from J, with 11 bases between. The CDR3 totals 13 residues. In germline, CDR1 is LNHDA, CDR2 SQIVND (reference sequence). CDR3 sequence (DNA): TGTGCCAGTAGACTACAGGGTTCCGGGGAGCTGTTTTTT. Encoded protein: CASRLQGSGELFF. Filled out from reference TRBV19 and TRBJ2-2, the complete variable domain reads DGGITQSPKYLFRKEGQNVTLSCEQNLNHDAMYWYRQDPGQGLRLIYYSQIVNDFQKGDIAEGYSVSREKKESFPLTVTSAQKNPTAFYLCASRLQGSGELFFGEGSRLTVL.

The V call is TRBV3-1, the J call TRBJ1-2; perhaps TRBD1 as D (5 bases). V shed 0 bases and J shed 8 bases, with 13 bases lying between them. This CDR3 comprises 14 residues. CDR1 and CDR2 from the germline V gene are LGHDT and YNNKEL (reference sequence). Here the CDR3 reads CASSQDLGVWGYTF. In nucleotides, the CDR3 is TGTGCCAGCAGCCAAGATTTGGGGGTCTGGGGCTACACCTTC.

This clonotype occurred a few times. The chain uses TRBV20-1 and TRBJ1-1, with D possibly TRBD1 on 6 matching bases. The V and J ends lost 4 bases and 5 bases respectively, with 20 bases between them. The CDR3 runs to 15 residues. Looked up from germline, CDR1 is DFQATT and CDR2 is SNEGSKA (reference sequence). The CDR3 sequence is CSAIPGGGRLTEAFF. The CDR3 bases are TGCAGTGCTATCCCGGGCGGGGGGCGGTTGACTGAAGCTTTCTTT.

This clonotype was counted many times. V usage is TRBV20-1 and J usage is TRBJ2-7; TRBD2 is a possible D gene (6 bases). The CDR3 length is 13 residues. Germline V CDR1 and CDR2: DFQATT, SNEGSKA (reference sequence). The CDR3 protein is CGTAGTGVHEQYF. Here the CDR3 DNA reads TGCGGGACGGCGGGGACGGGGGTCCACGAGCAGTACTTC.

The J gene is TRBJ1-5, the V gene TRBV20-1; no clear D gene. The V gene lost 1 base and the J gene lost 2 bases, with 9 bases spanning the gap. This CDR3 is built from 14 residues. CDR1 DFQATT and CDR2 SNEGSKA come from the germline V gene (reference sequence). The CDR3 protein is CSARGPAGNQPQHF. The CDR3 nucleotides are TGCAGTGCTAGAGGCCCGGCGGGCAATCAGCCCCAGCATTTT.

This clonotype was seen repeatedly, ten times or more. CDR3 DNA sequence: TGTGCCAGCAGTGAATCTGCGGGAGTCCAAGAGACCCAGTACTTC. As protein: CASSESAGVQETQYF. The chain couples TRBV6-1 to TRBJ2-5; the match to TRBD2 covers 7 bases. This CDR3 is built from 15 residues. Per the germline V gene, CDR1 is MNHNS and CDR2 is SASEGT. The V segment lost 2 bases and the J segment 1 base; nucleotides outside the gene matches: 4.

This clonotype was observed a few times. The CDR3 protein is CASSSSGSFGNTIYF. As DNA, the CDR3 is TGTGCCAGCAGTTCCTCAGGGAGCTTTGGAAACACCATATATTTT. This sequence joins TRBV28 and TRBJ1-3; D perhaps matches TRBD1 (5 bases). Germline values: CDR1 MDHEN, CDR2 SYDVKM. The CDR3 is 15 residues long. With 4 bases removed from V and 3 bases from J, the gap between germline ends came to 13 bases. Based on the CDR3 plus reference TRBV28 and TRBJ1-3, the full variable domain is DVKVTQSSRYLVKRTGEKVFLECVQDMDHENMFWYRQDPGLGLRLIYFSYDVKMKEKGDIPEGYSVSREKKERFSLILESASTNQTSMYLCASSSSGSFGNTIYFGEGSWLTVV.

This clonotype showed up many times. The chain uses TRBV9 and TRBJ2-7; D uncertain. The length of the CDR3 is 15 residues. V dropped 0 bases and J dropped 5 bases, with 15 bases sitting between them. In germline, CDR1 is SGDLS, CDR2 YYNGEE. CDR3 region: CASSVDLRRIDEQYF. Here the CDR3 DNA reads TGTGCCAGCAGCGTAGATTTGCGGAGAATAGACGAGCAGTACTTC.

This chain uses TRBV9 with TRBJ2-7; D is unresolved. Deletions cut 0 bases from V and 6 bases from J, with 13 bases between. Per germline, CDR1 SGDLS and CDR2 YYNGEE. There are 14 residues in the CDR3. The CDR3 coding sequence is TGTGCCAGCAGCGTAGAGGCTAGAGACTCCGAGCAGTACTTC. Amino acids: CASSVEARDSEQYF.

The chain couples TRBV28 to TRBJ2-1, with D possibly being TRBD1 or TRBD2 (6 bases each). The CDR3 covers 12 residues. From germline, CDR1 is MDHEN and CDR2 SYDVKM. Trimming took off 3 bases at V and 16 bases at J, with 16 bases between the two ends. CDR3 loop: CASSFPGARIFF. CDR3 nucleotides: TGTGCCAGCAGTTTTCCGGGGGCGCGGATATTCTTC.